This T cell receptor (beta chain) was recovered during a study of T cell responses to AZD1222 COVID-19 vaccine. The study's findings and limits: The donors showed a predominance of white British ancestry and of females, with possible underestimation of clonal diversity. Regions 160-218 and 743-854 dominated among vaccine-associated CD4 TCRs spanning spike.

Pooling of second doses given at about 4 or about 12 weeks was done. TCRdb's table, derived via immunoSEQ multiplex PCR, lists solely in-frame clones and lacks some. Here the sample spans approximately 110,000 clones, roughly nine tenths being singletons. Points on this clone: Its cognate antigen is unknown.

The source material was peripheral blood, sampled 28 days after the second AZD1222 dose. The clonotype comes from an adult who received the AZD1222 COVID-19 vaccine.

The chain's CDR3 is CASSYPGRGSSYF. CDR3 in DNA: TGTGCCAGCAGTTATCCGGGACGAGGTAGTTCGTATTTT. The genes are TRBV28 and TRBJ2-3, with D perhaps assigned TRBD1 or TRBD2 (5 bases each). Germline V CDR1 and CDR2: MDHEN, SYDVKM. CDR3 length: 13 residues. The ends were cut back, 4 bases at V and 14 bases at J, with 19 bases in the middle. The full variable domain, with the rest looked up from reference TRBV28 and TRBJ2-3, is DVKVTQSSRYLVKRTGEKVFLECVQDMDHENMFWYRQDPGLGLRLIYFSYDVKMKEKGDIPEGYSVSREKKERFSLILESASTNQTSMYLCASSYPGRGSSYFGPGTRLTVL.